The rows below give T cell receptor beta chains drawn from one sample of a study of T-cell reconstitution after alpha-beta-depleted transplantation in children. Each CDR3 protein gets one entry after TCRdb re-called the PCR reads with MiXCR. The table has a few hundred thousand distinct CDR3 sequences, about 9.3% seen once. Sequenced material: PBMCs from the stem cell graft donor, taken from the stem cell graft. These receptor sequences come from a human donor who donated a stem cell graft to a child with acute lymphoblastic leukemia. CDR3s include the opening cysteine and the closing phenylalanine or tryptophan. Fields, in order: clone size, V gene, D gene, J gene, CDR3 DNA, CDR3 protein. A D gene is named only where the DNA matches it firmly. Not every row has a clone size; where given, it reads once, few, many or a size class.

.	TRBV5-1	.	TRBJ2-4	TGCGCCAGCAGCTTGGCTTCGGGCTCCCTGGCCAAAAACATTCAGTACTTC	CASSLASGSLAKNIQYF
.	TRBV11-2	TRBD1	TRBJ2-6	TGTGCCAGCAGCTTAGACAGGGGGCGCTCTGGGGCCAACGTCCTGACTTTC	CASSLDRGRSGANVLTF
many	TRBV12-3/TRBV12-4	.	TRBJ1-6	TGTGCCAGCAGCGTGGACAGTCAGGCCCTGCATTTT	CASSVDSQALHF
few	TRBV7-2	.	TRBJ2-7	TGTGCCAGCAGCTCCCCGCCGGGAGAGCAGTACTTC	CASSSPPGEQYF
few	TRBV6-2/TRBV6-3	.	TRBJ2-1	TGTGCCAGCAGTTGGCGTCGGGACAATGAGCAGTTCTTC	CASSWRRDNEQFF
many	TRBV12-3/TRBV12-4	.	TRBJ2-7	TGTGCCAGCGGGCGGGACAGAGGTTCCTACGAGCAGTACTTC	CASGRDRGSYEQYF
few	TRBV5-1	TRBD2	TRBJ2-5	TGCGCCAGCAGCTTATCGGGGGGGAGGCCCCAAGAGACCCAGTACTTC	CASSLSGGRPQETQYF
.	TRBV28	.	TRBJ2-4	TGTGCCAGCAGTCTTTCCGGGACTACCAAACCAAGGGGGGGGGCCAAAAACATTCAGTACTTC	CASSLSGTTKPRGGAKNIQYF
.	TRBV4-1	.	TRBJ1-1	TGCGCCAGCAGCCAAGATCCTGTATACACTGAAGCTTTCTTT	CASSQDPVYTEAFF
.	TRBV5-1	.	TRBJ1-1	TGCGCCAGCAGCTGGACAGAGTTGAACACTGAAGCTTTCTTT	CASSWTELNTEAFF
few	TRBV4-1	.	TRBJ2-3	TGCGCCAGCAGCCAAGATGGAAACACCCAGTATTTT	CASSQDGNTQYF
many	TRBV7-8	TRBD2	TRBJ2-7	TGTGCCAGCAGCTTAGCGTCGGGGACTAGCTACGAGCAGTACTTC	CASSLASGTSYEQYF
.	TRBV6-6	TRBD2	TRBJ2-5	TGTGCCAGCAGGTGGACTAGCGGAGAGACCCAGTACTTC	CASRWTSGETQYF
many	TRBV5-5	TRBD1	TRBJ2-1	TGTGCCAGCAGCGGGGACAGGGGGTCCTACAATGAGCAGTTCTTC	CASSGDRGSYNEQFF
few	TRBV5-5	TRBD1	TRBJ2-5	TGTGCCAGCAGCTTACGGGTGGGACAGTCGACACAAGAGACCCAGTACTTC	CASSLRVGQSTQETQYF
few	TRBV14	.	TRBJ2-2	TGTGCCAGCAGCCAAGATATACTATCTGCGAACACCGGGGAGCTGTTTTTT	CASSQDILSANTGELFF
.	TRBV6-5	.	TRBJ2-7	TGTGCCAGCAGTTACTCTGACCAGGACGAGCAGTACTTC	CASSYSDQDEQYF
few	TRBV25-1	.	TRBJ2-1	TGTGCCAGCCTAACGACGCGCAATGAGCAGTTCTTC	CASLTTRNEQFF
few	TRBV7-9	.	TRBJ2-7	TGTGCCAGCAGCCATACAGGGCCCAACTACGAGCAGTACTTC	CASSHTGPNYEQYF
.	TRBV6-5	.	TRBJ1-1	TGTGCCAGCAGTATTACTTCGAACACTGAAGCTTTCTTT	CASSITSNTEAFF
.	TRBV7-2	.	TRBJ1-5	TGTGCCAGCAGCCGAACCAGCCCTTATAGCAATCAGCCCCAGCATTTT	CASSRTSPYSNQPQHF
few	TRBV11-1	.	TRBJ1-2	TGTGCCAGCACCATCCTGCGGGTTACTCCCGCTTTTAACTATGGCTACACCTTC	CASTILRVTPAFNYGYTF
few	TRBV6-2/TRBV6-3	TRBD1	TRBJ1-1	TGTGCCAGCAGCGCTTCGGGACAGAAGTCCTGGGTTGGCACTGAAGCTTTCTTT	CASSASGQKSWVGTEAFF
few	TRBV28	.	TRBJ1-1	TGTGCCACCTCCGACAGGAACACTGAAGCTTTCTTT	CATSDRNTEAFF
few	TRBV4-1	.	TRBJ2-5	TGCGCCAGCAGCCAAGTGGGGGTAGAGGAGACCCAGTACTTC	CASSQVGVEETQYF
many	TRBV28	TRBD2	TRBJ2-3	TGCGCCAGCAGCTTAACGGGAGGCGGCACAGATACGCAGTATTTT	CASSLTGGGTDTQYF
few	TRBV6-1	TRBD2	TRBJ2-7	TGTGCCAGCAGTGACGCACTCGGGGCTAGCGGGAGTTACGAGCAGTACTTC	CASSDALGASGSYEQYF
.	TRBV7-2	.	TRBJ2-3	TGTGCCAGCAGACCAACAGGTGTCCACACAGATACGCAGTATTTT	CASRPTGVHTDTQYF
.	TRBV6-2/TRBV6-3	TRBD2	TRBJ2-1	TGTGCCAGCAGGCTACGACTAGCGGGAGCATACAATGAGCAGTTCTTC	CASRLRLAGAYNEQFF
once	TRBV24-1	.	TRBJ2-2	TGTGCCACCAGTGATCTGTCCGGCAGGGAGCTGTTTTTT	CATSDLSGRELFF
.	TRBV11-3	.	TRBJ2-1	TGTGCCAGCAGCCAATCAGGGGCGCTAGCTGGACGCGATGAGCAGTTCTTC	CASSQSGALAGRDEQFF
few	TRBV4-2	.	TRBJ2-5	TGTGCCAGCAGCCAAGTGCAGGGGCGCGGGGAGACCCAGTACTTC	CASSQVQGRGETQYF
.	TRBV11-2	.	TRBJ2-5	TGTGCCAGCAGTCCCTTGGACCAAGAGACCCAGTACTTC	CASSPLDQETQYF
few	TRBV12-3/TRBV12-4	.	TRBJ2-2	TGTGCCAGCAGTTTAAGGCGGGCGGGCACCGGGGAGCTGTTTTTT	CASSLRRAGTGELFF
.	TRBV7-9	.	TRBJ2-5	TGTGCCAGCAGCTTTCTCACAGGGAAACTGGAGACCCAGTACTTC	CASSFLTGKLETQYF
.	TRBV20-1	.	TRBJ1-5	TGCAGTGCTAGAGTTGGGATCTCAAATCAGCCCCAGCATTTT	CSARVGISNQPQHF
few	TRBV6-1	.	TRBJ2-2	TGTGCCAGCAGGAGGGACACCTCTGGCGCCGGGGAGCTGTTTTTT	CASRRDTSGAGELFF
many	TRBV12-3/TRBV12-4	.	TRBJ1-3	TGTGCCAGCACTCCCGGAGTAAACTCTGGAAACACCATATATTTT	CASTPGVNSGNTIYF
few	TRBV6-2/TRBV6-3	TRBD1	TRBJ2-7	TGTGCCAGCAGTTACCCTGCCGTGGGGACAGGGGGCTTCTACGAGCAGTACTTC	CASSYPAVGTGGFYEQYF
many	TRBV5-6	.	TRBJ1-2	TGTGCCAGCAGCTTGGAGGGGCGGTATGGCTACACCTTC	CASSLEGRYGYTF
.	TRBV20-1	.	TRBJ2-1	TGCAGTGCTAGAGTCTTATACAATGAGCAGTTCTTC	CSARVLYNEQFF
few	TRBV9	TRBD1	TRBJ1-4	TGTGCCAGCAGCCCCGAGGGGGCAGGGGATGAAAAACTGTTTTTT	CASSPEGAGDEKLFF
.	TRBV12-3/TRBV12-4	TRBD1	TRBJ2-5	TGTGCCAGCAGTCCGCGTCGAGGGGGCGTGACCCAGTACTTC	CASSPRRGGVTQYF
.	TRBV7-6	.	TRBJ2-1	TGTGCCAGCAGCCCCCACCCCTACAATGAGCAGTTCTTC	CASSPHPYNEQFF
few	TRBV6-1	TRBD2	TRBJ2-7	TGTGCCAGCAGGACTAGCGAAATATCCTACGAGCAGTACTTC	CASRTSEISYEQYF
many	TRBV5-1	.	TRBJ1-1	TGCGCCAGCAGCTTGGAATTACAGAACACTGAAGCTTTCTTT	CASSLELQNTEAFF
few	TRBV20-1	.	TRBJ1-1	TGCAGTGCAACGGGGGTGGGGATAACCGCTGAAGCTTTCTTT	CSATGVGITAEAFF
.	TRBV4-3	TRBD1	TRBJ1-1	TGCGCCAGCAGCCAACCAGGACAGGGGGCCACTGAAGCTTTCTTT	CASSQPGQGATEAFF
many	TRBV6-5	TRBD1	TRBJ1-1	TGTGCCAGCAGTTACGGGACAGGGAGGACTGAAGCTTTCTTT	CASSYGTGRTEAFF
.	TRBV12-3/TRBV12-4	.	TRBJ2-5	TGTGCCAGCAGTCCGGCGCCTATGGACCAAGAGACCCAGTACTTC	CASSPAPMDQETQYF
.	TRBV4-1	TRBD2	TRBJ2-4	TGCGCCAGCAGCCAAGATGATAGGGCTAGCGGGAGGGGAGGGTTAGCCAAAAACATTCAGTACTTC	CASSQDDRASGRGGLAKNIQYF
few	TRBV3-1	.	TRBJ1-5	TGTGCCAGCAGCCCAGGGTTGCGGTATCAGCCCCAGCATTTT	CASSPGLRYQPQHF
few	TRBV15	TRBD2	TRBJ2-1	TGTGCCACCAGCAAACTAGCGGGAGCGCTTTCCTACAATGAGCAGTTCTTC	CATSKLAGALSYNEQFF
many	TRBV7-9	.	TRBJ2-2	TGTGCCAGCAGCCCCCCCCGGACCGCTGACGCTTACACCGGGGAGCTGTTTTTT	CASSPPRTADAYTGELFF
.	TRBV6-1	TRBD1	TRBJ2-7	TGTGCCAGCACCTATAGGCTGGGACAGGGTTTCTACGAGCAGTACTTC	CASTYRLGQGFYEQYF
many	TRBV6-6	.	TRBJ1-5	TGTGCCAGCAGTTACTCGGGGCAGCCCCAGCATTTT	CASSYSGQPQHF
.	TRBV5-1	TRBD1	TRBJ1-5	TGCGCCAGCAGCCCGACAGGGCCTAATCAGCCCCAGCATTTT	CASSPTGPNQPQHF
.	TRBV4-1	.	TRBJ2-7	TGCGCCAGCAGCCAAGAGCCCGGGAGTCGGTACGAGCAGTACTTC	CASSQEPGSRYEQYF
few	TRBV5-1	TRBD2	TRBJ2-5	TGCGCCAGCAGCTTGGGACTAGCGGCGTACCAAGAGACCCAGTACTTC	CASSLGLAAYQETQYF